This TCR beta chain was identified during a study of OX40 agonist ivuxolimab in advanced cancers. Study context: Patients were treated with ivuxolimab, an agonistic anti-OX40 (CD134) antibody. Notes on the study in general: Averaged across samples, CD8+ T cells carried more expanded clones than CD4+ did. Clonal expansion was seen in CD4+ and CD8+ blood T cells by week 6 at 0.1 to 3.0 mg/kg.

TCRdb's copy holds only in-frame clones and misses some; the assay was immunoSEQ multiplex PCR. The sample contains about 74,000 clones, approximately 90% of which appear only once. About this clone: Its matching antigen is unknown.

This sequence originates from an adult with an advanced solid tumor such as melanoma, head and neck, liver or kidney cancer. The sample here was CD4+ or CD8+ T cells sorted from blood, taken in a trial of the OX40 agonist ivuxolimab.

DNA for the CDR3: TGTGCCAGCAGCTCCCCGACTAGCGGGGGCGCGAACACCGGGGAGCTGTTTTTT. It codes for CASSSPTSGGANTGELFF. This rearrangement joins TRBV7-9 to TRBJ2-2, with 12 positions matching TRBD2. CDR1 is SEHNR, CDR2 FQNEAQ, per germline (reference sequence). J lost 0 bases, V lost 4 bases, and 6 bases had no gene match. CDR3 length: 18 residues.